The subject of this entry is one TCR beta chain. Its antigen is not known. TCRdb reprocessed the reads via MiXCR and lists one record per CDR3 protein. The sample yields roughly 700,000 distinct CDR3 sequences, around 32% seen once. The J segment lost 0 bases and the V segment lost 8 bases, leaving 9 bases of the junction unmatched. The CDR3 runs 15 residues. Germline CDR1 is KGHSY and CDR2 is FQNENV. The data originate from a study of T cell repertoires in cytomegalovirus infection. The study, taken as a whole, reports: Predominance within the ex vivo response was attributable to HLA-C-restricted CMV-specific TCR beta clonotypes. The cumulative frequency of public TCR beta families distinguished individuals who carried CMV together with the relevant HLA.

This sequence originates from a human donor in good health (CMV status not recorded). Some clones in this sample may be carry-over from other donors' samples. The chain uses TRBV16 and TRBJ1-1; 7 bases map to TRBD1. This specimen was cultured PBMCs, taken from culture after CMV antigen stimulation. This CDR3 reads CASGGQPKMNTEAFF. The CDR3 region has the DNA TGTGCCAGCGGGGGACAGCCTAAGATGAACACTGAAGCTTTCTTT.